This T cell receptor (beta chain) came from a study of cytomegalovirus exposure and HLA in healthy donors. Study summary: An early release of data contained some 80 million unique TCRs, which came from HLA-typed donors. In terms of ancestry, the Caucasian-associated cluster contained 75% to 90% of the approximately 380 genotyped donors. Findings and caveats of the study: Later work found that TCR association rates differed between HLA loci; DRB1 had the most and HLA-C the fewest. The authors listed approximately 160 TCR beta chains as cytomegalovirus-associated.

Germline CDR1 reads ENHRY; CDR2 reads SYGVKD. J lost 5 bases, V lost 5 bases, and 8 bases had no gene match. The CDR3 has 16 residues. A remark on this clone: Its specificity is unknown.

A multiplex PCR was run with 60 Vbeta primers and 13 Jbeta primers. Profiling relied on immunoSEQ multiplex PCR, and the TCRdb table lists in-frame clones only, not all of them. Of roughly 120,000 clones in the sample, roughly 77% are singletons; the top ten hold 5% to 6.5%. The source of this sequence is a man aged 25-45 years in good health and CMV-seronegative. The sequencing sample was made of PBMCs. The chain recombines TRBV10-3 with TRBJ2-5, with TRBD2 matching 13 bases. CDR3 bases: TGTGCCATCAGTACTAGCGGGGGGGCCGTTCGGGAGACCCAGTACTTC. This translates into CAISTSGGAVRETQYF.